The 22 T cell receptor beta chains given below trace back to one sample, sequenced in a study of T cells after yellow fever vaccination. TCRdb processed the 5' RACE reads anew with MiXCR; each CDR3 protein has one entry. In the table there are fewer than 350,000 distinct CDR3 sequences, around 4.4% of which are singletons. The sample consisted of PBMCs, taken 15 days after the yellow fever booster vaccination. The receptor source for this set is a man younger than 35 who received the YFV17D yellow fever vaccine.

The sample holds a few counts of this clonotype. CDR3 region: CASSLGNQGHYGYTF. CDR3 bases: TGTGCCAGCAGCTTAGGAAATCAGGGGCACTATGGCTACACCTTC. V gene TRBV7-2 combines with J gene TRBJ1-2, with D possibly matching TRBD1 (6 bases). CDR3 length: 15 amino acids. Trimming left V 1 base short and J 3 bases short, with 12 bases between. CDR1 and CDR2 (germline): SGHTA, FQGNSA.

In this sample, this clonotype turned up a few times. This chain uses TRBV5-1 with TRBJ1-3; D may be TRBD1 (6 bases). In germline, CDR1 is SGHRS, CDR2 YFSETQ. The CDR3 sequence is 14 residues long. V gave up 0 bases and J gave up 4 bases, with 8 bases separating them. The CDR3: CASSLAGQGNTIYF. For the CDR3, the DNA is TGCGCCAGCAGCTTGGCCGGACAGGGAAACACCATATATTTT.

This clonotype was counted a few times. The chain is built from TRBV5-1 and TRBJ2-1; 10 nucleotides agree with TRBD2. Germline values: CDR1 SGHRS, CDR2 YFSETQ. CDR3 length equals 19 residues. V lost 1 base and J lost 0; bases outside the gene matches: 10. CDR3 coding DNA: TGCGCCAGCAGCTTGAGGCTAGCGGGGGCCTTCAGCTCCTACAATGAGCAGTTCTTC. Amino acid sequence: CASSLRLAGAFSSYNEQFF.

This clonotype was found many times. J is TRBJ2-5 and V is TRBV12-3 or TRBV12-4, with no clear D. The CDR3 has 14 amino acids. V dropped 5 bases and J dropped 3 bases, with 13 bases sitting between them. CDR3 protein: CASSRSGLKETQYF. In DNA form, the CDR3 reads TGTGCCAGCAGTCGGTCGGGCCTCAAAGAGACCCAGTACTTC.

This clonotype turned up a few times. The rearrangement joins TRBV12-3 or TRBV12-4 to TRBJ2-2, with D possibly matching TRBD1 (6 bases). The CDR3 length is 16 residues. V was shortened by 7 bases and J by 3 bases, with 18 bases between the two germline ends. The CDR3 spells CASKKLYRADTGELFF. The CDR3 DNA reads as TGTGCCAGCAAGAAGTTATACAGGGCGGACACCGGGGAGCTGTTTTTT.

The sample holds many counts of this clonotype. The chain couples TRBV28 to TRBJ2-7; D remains ambiguous. This CDR3 has 15 amino acids. Germline-derived CDR1 and CDR2 are MDHEN and SYDVKM. Trimming took 5 bases from V and 0 from J, leaving 14 bases between them. DNA for the CDR3: TGTGCCAGCAGTCAAGGGCATCCTCTCTCCTACGAGCAGTACGTC. Translation gives CASSQGHPLSYEQYV.

This clonotype was seen a handful of times. The rearrangement joins TRBV25-1 to TRBJ2-3; a weak D match, TRBD1 (6 bases). CDR1 is MGHDK, CDR2 SYGVNS, per germline. V was cut by 4 bases and J by 0 bases, with 23 bases left in between. The CDR3 runs to 19 residues. CDR3: CASSGPQGSDFPSTDTQYF. DNA for the CDR3: TGTGCCAGCAGTGGCCCCCAGGGGTCGGATTTCCCCAGCACAGATACGCAGTATTTT.

This clonotype was seen ten or more times. The V gene is TRBV12-3 or TRBV12-4, the J gene TRBJ1-2; TRBD1 is a possible D gene (5 bases). The CDR3 spans 11 residues. V was trimmed by 7 bases and J by 6 bases, leaving 9 bases between them. The CDR3 protein is CASTRGHGYTF. The DNA for the CDR3 is TGTGCCAGCACGCGGGGACATGGCTACACCTTC.

CDR3 nucleotides: TGTGCCAGCAGTGAGGACACCTCTGGGGCCAACGTCCTGACTTTC. Its protein product is CASSEDTSGANVLTF. The rearrangement links TRBV6-1 to TRBJ2-6; D is possibly TRBD1 (5 bases). Per the germline V gene, CDR1 is MNHNS and CDR2 is SASEGT. With 3 bases removed from V and 0 bases from J, the gap between germline ends came to 6 bases. CDR3 length equals 15 residues.

This clonotype has just a few counts. The chain recombines TRBV12-3 or TRBV12-4 with TRBJ1-2, with D perhaps TRBD1 (6 bases). This CDR3 is built from 13 residues. V lost 5 bases and J lost 4, with 11 bases in between. In DNA, the CDR3 is TGTGCCAGCAGTCAGGACAGAGTCTATGGCTACACCTTC. It translates to CASSQDRVYGYTF.

This clonotype was seen at least ten times. The chain links TRBV5-1 to TRBJ2-1; 12 nucleotides line up with TRBD2. The V gene end was trimmed by 3 bases and the J gene end by 4 bases; junction bases not matched to a gene: 14. Germline values: CDR1 SGHRS, CDR2 YFSETQ. CDR3 length: 19 residues. The CDR3 loop reads CASSWGSSGGAGGYNEQFF. The CDR3 nucleotides read TGCGCCAGCAGCTGGGGATCTAGCGGGGGGGCCGGTGGATACAATGAGCAGTTCTTC.

Many counts were recorded for this clonotype. The V and J genes are TRBV7-8 and TRBJ2-3; D is unclear. CDR1 is SGHVS and CDR2 is FQNEAQ in the germline V gene. V dropped 5 bases and J dropped 6 bases, with 15 bases sitting between them. There are 14 residues in the CDR3. The CDR3: CASSISRIVDTQYF. Here the CDR3 DNA reads TGTGCCAGCAGCATCTCTAGAATTGTCGATACGCAGTATTTT.

This clonotype was seen a handful of times. The genes are TRBV19 and TRBJ1-1; TRBD1 aligns across 7 bases. The CDR3 loop spans 14 amino acids. J lost 3 bases, V lost 10 bases, and 11 bases had no gene match. Germline V lookup: CDR1 LNHDA, CDR2 SQIVND (reference sequence). The CDR3: CATRDRERDTEAFF. In DNA form, the CDR3 reads TGTGCCACCCGCGACAGGGAACGGGACACTGAAGCTTTCTTT.

This clonotype has just a few counts. The chain carries TRBV7-9 and TRBJ2-7; D is possibly TRBD1 or TRBD2 (5 bases each). This CDR3 contains 15 residues. Trimming removed 1 base at V and 2 bases at J, with 12 bases between. The germline V gene encodes CDR1 SEHNR and CDR2 FQNEAQ (reference sequence). This CDR3 is CASSLERDLTYEQYF. The DNA for the CDR3 is TGTGCCAGCAGCTTAGAACGGGACCTGACCTACGAGCAGTACTTC.

The chain carries TRBV4-1 and TRBJ2-5; 11 bases align to TRBD2. V lost 4 bases, J lost 2 bases, and 6 bases stayed unmatched. CDR3 size: 16 residues. Germline CDR1 is MGHRA and CDR2 is YSYEKL. This chain's CDR3 is CASSPRLAGQQETQYF. DNA of the CDR3: TGCGCCAGCAGCCCCCGACTAGCGGGGCAACAAGAGACCCAGTACTTC.

Ten or more counts support this clonotype. This chain joins TRBV4-3 and TRBJ2-7; tentative D call: TRBD2 (5 bases). Trimming left V 1 base short and J 0 bases short, with 10 bases between. There are 15 residues in the CDR3. Germline-derived CDR1 and CDR2 are LGHNA and YSLEER. This CDR3 reads CASSQGTHDSYEQYF. In nucleotides, the CDR3 is TGCGCCAGCAGCCAAGGGACTCATGACTCCTACGAGCAGTACTTC.

This clonotype was counted ten times or more. The chain has TRBV5-1 and TRBJ1-2, with 8 positions matching TRBD1. V shed 3 bases and J 7 bases; nucleotides not matched to a gene: 8. The CDR3 sequence is 14 residues long. CDR1 and CDR2 from the germline V gene are SGHRS and YFSETQ. As DNA, the CDR3 is TGCGCCAGCAGCTCACGGACAGGGCAGGGTGGCTACACCTTC. Translated, it gives CASSSRTGQGGYTF.

This clonotype was counted many times. V gene TRBV5-1 combines with J gene TRBJ2-5, with D unclear. V dropped 2 bases and J dropped 4 bases, with 18 bases sitting between them. Germline CDR1 is SGHRS and CDR2 is YFSETQ. This CDR3 region has 16 residues. CDR3 DNA sequence: TGCGCCAGCAGCTTAGGGTCACCGGGCTCCCGAGAGACCCAGTACTTC. It specifies CASSLGSPGSRETQYF. Filled out from reference TRBV5-1 and TRBJ2-5, the complete variable domain reads KAGVTQTPRYLIKTRGQQVTLSCSPISGHRSVSWYQQTPGQGLQFLFEYFSETQRNKGNFPGRFSGRQFSNSRSEMNVSTLELGDSALYLCASSLGSPGSRETQYFGPGTRLLVL.

There are many counts of this clonotype. J is TRBJ2-3 and V is TRBV5-6; TRBD2 might be the D (6 bases). The V end lost 0 bases, the J end lost 0 bases, and 11 bases lay between the germline ends. CDR1 and CDR2 (germline): SGHDT, YYEEEE. The CDR3 has 16 residues. CDR3 residues: CASSLGAGTSTDTQYF. The DNA of the CDR3 is TGTGCCAGCAGCTTGGGGGCGGGGACGAGCACAGATACGCAGTATTTT.

There are many counts of this clonotype. The gene calls are TRBV6-1 and TRBJ2-3; D uncertain. V was cut by 4 bases and J by 0 bases, with 11 bases left in between. Looked up from germline, CDR1 is MNHNS and CDR2 is SASEGT. CDR3 size: 15 residues. The CDR3, as DNA: TGTGCCAGCAGTGGGGTGACTGGGAGCACAGATACGCAGTATTTT. Its translation: CASSGVTGSTDTQYF.

This clonotype was recorded at least ten times. The J gene is TRBJ2-7, the V gene TRBV20-1; D is possibly TRBD2 (5 bases). V gave up 2 bases and J gave up 3 bases, with 14 bases separating them. The CDR3 loop spans 14 amino acids. CDR1 is DFQATT and CDR2 is SNEGSKA in the germline V gene (reference sequence). The CDR3 DNA is TGCAGTGCTAGACCTGTGGACTCGCGCTACGAGCAGTACGTC. It translates to CSARPVDSRYEQYV.

V usage is TRBV20-1 and J usage is TRBJ2-3; the match to TRBD2 covers 7 bases. Losses at the gene ends were 0 bases for V and 2 bases for J; bases not matched to a gene: 8. This CDR3 has 16 residues. The germline V gene encodes CDR1 DFQATT and CDR2 SNEGSKA (reference sequence). For the CDR3, the DNA is TGCAGTGCTAGAGATATGGCTAGCGGTTACACAGATACGCAGTATTTT. Amino acids: CSARDMASGYTDTQYF.